These 2 T cell receptor beta chains came from one sample sequenced in a study of blood T cell repertoires in COVID-19. Here immunoSEQ multiplex PCR was the method, and the copy in TCRdb shows in-frame clones only, minus some. The data hold a few hundred thousand clones, with 88% observed a single time. The sequencing input was peripheral blood. The source is a woman aged 40 to 49 who had recovered from COVID-19.

This clone occurred once. The J gene is TRBJ2-1, the V gene TRBV10-3, with 8 bases that match TRBD2. J lost 10 bases, V lost 1 base, and 6 bases had no gene match. The CDR3 runs to 14 residues. Germline CDR1 ENHRY, CDR2 SYGVKD. The DNA of the CDR3 is TGTGCCATCAGTGAGTGGGGGCGGGAGGCGGAGCAGTTCTTC. This encodes CAISEWGREAEQFF.

This sequence joins TRBV5-1 and TRBJ2-1, with D perhaps matching TRBD2 (6 bases). Germline V gene data show CDR1 as SGHRS and CDR2 as YFSETQ. CDR3 length equals 16 residues. V was shortened by 1 base and J by 9 bases, with 20 bases between the two germline ends. The CDR3 sequence is CASSLQTSLGAAEQFF. The CDR3 DNA sequence: TGCGCCAGCAGCTTGCAGACTAGTCTCGGAGCGGCTGAGCAGTTCTTC.